The 21 T cell receptor beta chains presented below share a single source sample, sequenced in a study of blood T cell repertoires in COVID-19 (TCRdb year 2020). The receptor library was made with the immunoSEQ multiplex PCR assay. TCRdb re-hosts the immuneACCESS table, in-frame sequences only. Its copies lack some clones; in the studies checked, an unresolved V gene accounts for under half of them, and the cause for the rest is not known. The sample records 200,000 to 250,000 clones, 92% of which are singletons. The ten largest clones take up more than 0.95% of the sample. The specimen sequenced was peripheral blood. These receptor sequences come from a man aged 25-45 years with acute or convalescent COVID-19.

The CDR3 loop reads CASSQSRQGGNSPLHF. The CDR3 DNA sequence: TGCGCCAGCAGTCAATCGAGACAGGGTGGGAATTCACCCCTCCACTTT. J is TRBJ1-6 and V is TRBV23-1, with TRBD1 matching 7 bases. TRBV23-1 is known as an ORF, though its function is uncertain. The CDR3 runs 16 residues. V lost 0 bases and J lost 7; bases outside the gene matches: 6.

V is TRBV11-2 and J is TRBJ1-1; possible D gene TRBD1, 5 bases. From germline, CDR1 is SGHAT and CDR2 FQNNGV. The ends were cut back, 4 bases at V and 0 bases at J, with 15 bases in the middle. The CDR3 spans 16 residues. The CDR3 loop is CASSSPQGVMNTEAFF. The CDR3 nucleotides read TGTGCCAGCAGCTCTCCCCAGGGTGTTATGAACACTGAAGCTTTCTTT.

This sequence joins TRBV7-9 and TRBJ2-3; 8 nucleotides agree with TRBD2. The CDR3 is 15 residues long. V lost 1 base and J lost 5; bases outside the gene matches: 5. Looked up from germline, CDR1 is SEHNR and CDR2 is FQNEAQ (reference sequence). This CDR3 is CASSLGAGGRDTQYF. CDR3 bases: TGTGCCAGCAGCTTAGGTGCGGGGGGTCGAGATACGCAGTATTTT.

This clone was seen once. The chain joins TRBV19 to TRBJ2-5, with D unclear. The CDR3 has 13 residues. V was cut by 6 bases and J by 5 bases, with 13 bases left in between. CDR1 and CDR2 (germline): LNHDA, SQIVND (reference sequence). The CDR3 DNA is TGTGCCAGTAGGACCCCTCCGACTGAGACCCAGTACTTC. This gives the protein CASRTPPTETQYF.

The chain is built from TRBV18 and TRBJ1-1; 11 positions agree with TRBD1. V gave up 6 bases and J gave up 1 base; unmatched junction bases: 7. The CDR3 runs 16 residues. Germline CDR1 and CDR2: KGHSH and LQKENI. In nucleotides, the CDR3 is TGTGCCAGCTCGGCTGGACAGGGGGCCGGGAACACTGAAGCTTTCTTT. Its protein is CASSAGQGAGNTEAFF. Complete variable domain (other parts from reference TRBV18 and TRBJ1-1): NAGVMQNPRHLVRRRGQEARLRCSPMKGHSHVYWYRQLPEEGLKFMVYLQKENIIDESGMPKERFSAEFPKEGPSILRIQQVVRGDSAAYFCASSAGQGAGNTEAFFGQGTRLTVV.

The genes are TRBV2 and TRBJ1-1, with D possibly matching TRBD1 (6 bases). Germline CDR1 reads SNHLY; CDR2 reads FYNNEI. V lost 3 bases to trimming and J lost 5 bases, with 10 bases between them. The CDR3 consists of 13 residues. The CDR3 reads CASSDTGLTEAFF. The CDR3 coding sequence is TGTGCCAGCAGTGACACAGGGTTAACTGAAGCTTTCTTT.

V usage is TRBV28 and J usage is TRBJ2-7, with TRBD1 matching over 9 bases. CDR1 MDHEN and CDR2 SYDVKM come from the germline V gene. Germline trimming cut 6 bases from V and 0 bases from J; bases unmatched to any gene: 9. This CDR3 is built from 16 residues. The chain's CDR3 is CASSTPGTGSSYEQYF. The CDR3 DNA sequence: TGTGCCAGCAGCACGCCCGGGACAGGGAGCTCCTACGAGCAGTACTTC. Filled out from reference TRBV28 and TRBJ2-7, the complete variable domain reads DVKVTQSSRYLVKRTGEKVFLECVQDMDHENMFWYRQDPGLGLRLIYFSYDVKMKEKGDIPEGYSVSREKKERFSLILESASTNQTSMYLCASSTPGTGSSYEQYFGPGTRLTVT.

This sequence joins TRBV5-1 and TRBJ1-2, with 8 bases matching TRBD1. The CDR3 contains 15 residues. V lost 3 bases and J lost 1; bases outside the gene matches: 5. Germline CDR1 is SGHRS and CDR2 is YFSETQ. CDR3: CASSYGQGINYGYTF. The CDR3 bases are TGCGCCAGCAGCTATGGACAGGGTATTAACTATGGCTACACCTTC.

V and J are TRBV7-9 and TRBJ2-1; D unresolved. Trimming stripped 5 bases from V and 0 bases from J, with 11 bases between. The CDR3 has 15 residues. The germline CDR1 and CDR2 sequences are SEHNR and FQNEAQ (reference sequence). For the CDR3, the DNA is TGTGCCAGCAGCCCGAGACTTCTCTCCTACAATGAGCAGTTCTTC. As protein: CASSPRLLSYNEQFF.

This rearrangement joins TRBV30 to TRBJ2-7; TRBD2 might be the D (6 bases). The ends were cut back, 4 bases at V and 4 bases at J, with 17 bases in the middle. The length of the CDR3 is 14 residues. Germline V gene lookup returns CDR1 GTSNPN and CDR2 SVGIG (reference sequence). The CDR3 DNA sequence: TGTGCCTGGAAGGTGGAGGGTTTTAGGTACGAGCAGTACTTC. This gives the protein CAWKVEGFRYEQYF. Combining the CDR3 with reference TRBV30 and TRBJ2-7 gives the whole variable domain SQTIHQWPATLVQPVGSPLSLECTVEGTSNPNLYWYRQAAGRGLQLLFYSVGIGQISSEVPQNLSASRPQDRQFILSSKKLLLSDSGFYLCAWKVEGFRYEQYFGPGTRLTVT.

V gene TRBV15 combines with J gene TRBJ2-6; D gene ambiguous. The length of the CDR3 is 13 residues. V shed 8 bases and J shed 4 bases, with 9 bases lying between them. In germline, CDR1 is LNHNV, CDR2 YYDKDF (reference sequence). The CDR3 region is CATGEQGANVLTF. CDR3 DNA sequence: TGTGCCACCGGTGAACAGGGGGCCAACGTCCTGACTTTC.

The chain couples TRBV7-9 to TRBJ2-3, with 9 bases that match TRBD2. The CDR3 runs 15 residues. Germline CDR1 reads SEHNR; CDR2 reads FQNEAQ (reference sequence). The junction had 4 bases not matched to a gene; V was cut back by 4 bases and J by 2 bases. The CDR3 here is CASSSRGGPTDTQYF. CDR3 nucleotide sequence: TGTGCCAGCAGCTCGCGGGGGGGCCCCACAGATACGCAGTATTTT.

CDR3 region: CASIVAGGNNEQFF. DNA for the CDR3: TGTGCCAGCATCGTAGCGGGGGGCAACAATGAGCAGTTCTTC. The gene calls are TRBV6-5 and TRBJ2-1; 10 bases match TRBD2. Germline V gene lookup returns CDR1 MNHEY and CDR2 SVGAGI. CDR3 length: 14 amino acids. V shed 7 bases, J shed 5 bases, and the junction held 5 bases outside the gene matches.

This clone was detected only once. The chain links TRBV5-1 to TRBJ2-4; TRBD1 agrees at 7 bases. Germline-derived CDR1 and CDR2 are SGHRS and YFSETQ. V shed 4 bases, J shed 5 bases, and the junction held 3 bases outside the gene matches. CDR3 size: 13 residues. The CDR3 reads CASSPGQENIQYF. Here the CDR3 DNA reads TGCGCCAGCAGCCCCGGACAGGAAAACATTCAGTACTTC.

The chain combines TRBV4-1 with TRBJ2-5; 10 nucleotides align to TRBD1. CDR1 and CDR2 (germline): MGHRA, YSYEKL. The CDR3 spans 15 residues. V gave up 2 bases and J gave up 7 bases; unmatched junction bases: 7. The CDR3 loop reads CASSQPGQGSGTQYF. The CDR3 bases are TGCGCCAGCAGCCAACCGGGACAGGGGAGTGGGACCCAGTACTTC.

The genes are TRBV12-1 and TRBJ2-1; the D call TRBD1 from the table was never checked on the DNA. TRBV12-1 is deemed a pseudogene. The CDR3 loop spans 16 amino acids. CDR3 residues: CASVDPSTDDDNEQFF. The CDR3 DNA follows: TGTGCCAGTGTGGACCCCTCGACAGACGATGACAATGAGCAGTTCTTC.

The chain has TRBV9 and TRBJ2-3; perhaps TRBD2 as D (6 bases). This CDR3 is built from 15 residues. Germline loops: CDR1 SGDLS, CDR2 YYNGEE. V dropped 2 bases and J dropped 3 bases, with 13 bases sitting between them. CDR3 in amino acids: CASSVGDSKTDTQYF. For the CDR3, the DNA is TGTGCCAGCAGCGTGGGGGACTCAAAGACAGATACGCAGTATTTT.

V is TRBV3-1 (or the pseudogene TRBV3-2) and J is TRBJ2-2, with D unclear. The CDR3 spans 16 residues. V was clipped by 3 bases and J by 5 bases, with 16 bases between them. Germline V gene data show CDR1 as LGHDT and CDR2 as YNNKEL (reference sequence). The CDR3: CASSHKTFSVTGELFF. CDR3 DNA sequence: TGTGCCAGCAGCCACAAGACTTTCTCGGTGACCGGGGAGCTGTTTTTT.

This clone was counted a single time. This chain uses TRBV10-3 with TRBJ2-5, with D maybe TRBD2 (6 bases). The V gene's germline CDR1 is ENHRY and CDR2 SYGVKD. The germline V and J ends were trimmed by 2 bases and 4 bases, with 14 bases remaining between them. The CDR3 consists of 15 residues. The CDR3 DNA reads TGTGCCATCAGTGAGGGCGGGATGGTAAGAGAGACCCAGTACTTC. It is translated as CAISEGGMVRETQYF.

V is TRBV2 and J is TRBJ2-4; perhaps TRBD1 as D (6 bases). The germline CDR1 and CDR2 sequences are SNHLY and FYNNEI. Trimming shortened V by 8 bases and J by 5 bases, and 16 bases separated the two germline ends. The CDR3 is 14 residues long. CDR3 in DNA: TGTGCCAGCCTCAGTGACAGGACAGAAAACATTCAGTACTTC. Protein sequence: CASLSDRTENIQYF.

Details on this clone: Other DNA sequences from this sample encode an identical CDR3 as well. V usage is TRBV28 and J usage is TRBJ1-6, with 7 positions matching TRBD1. Germline CDR1 MDHEN, CDR2 SYDVKM. There are 15 residues in the CDR3. V trimming: 6 bases; J trimming: 13 bases; junction bases outside the gene matches: 15. The CDR3 loop is CASRNRGRWASPLHF. The CDR3 coding sequence is TGTGCCAGCAGAAACAGGGGTCGGTGGGCTTCGCCCCTCCACTTT. Full variable domain (rest looked up from reference TRBV28 and TRBJ1-6): DVKVTQSSRYLVKRTGEKVFLECVQDMDHENMFWYRQDPGLGLRLIYFSYDVKMKEKGDIPEGYSVSREKKERFSLILESASTNQTSMYLCASRNRGRWASPLHFGNGTRLTVT.